This T cell receptor (beta chain) comes out of a study of early T cells in non-severe SARS-CoV-2 infection. Turning to the study itself: Sequencing of bulk RNA from unsorted whole blood was done, without chain pairing.

Individual cDNA molecules each received unique molecular identifiers attached to them. TCRdb re-derived calls from the 5' RACE reads in MiXCR, one entry per CDR3 protein. Altogether around 66,000 distinct CDR3 sequences are present, over 4.5% being singletons, with the ten largest covering 3% to 3.5%. Germline V gene sequence: CDR1 SGHTA, CDR2 FQGNSA. The length of the CDR3 is 13 residues. V was pared by 5 bases and J by 1 base, with 9 bases between. At least ten counts were recorded for this clonotype. The sequenced sample was whole blood, obtained at baseline. This chain connects TRBV7-2 to TRBJ2-7; no reliable D call. The clonotype comes from an adult who was a healthcare worker with PCR-confirmed SARS-CoV-2 infection or an uninfected control (not recorded which). The CDR3 DNA sequence: TGTGCCAGCAGCGCGGCCCGTTCCTACGAGCAGTACTTC. Protein product: CASSAARSYEQYF.